The 26 T cell receptor beta chains presented below share a single source sample, sequenced in a study of blood T cell repertoires in COVID-19. The assay was immunoSEQ multiplex PCR, and TCRdb's table has in-frame clones only and misses some. In the table there are some 300,000 clones, roughly 89% of which are singletons. Sample: PBMCs or T cells enriched from blood (not recorded which). The receptors shown here come from a woman between 35 and 50 years old who had recovered from COVID-19.

This clone was seen many times. The chain combines TRBV3-1 (or the pseudogene TRBV3-2) with TRBJ2-7, with 7 bases aligning to TRBD2. The CDR3 totals 14 residues. The V gene end was trimmed by 8 bases and the J gene end by 3 bases; junction bases not matched to a gene: 10. Germline loops: CDR1 LGHDT, CDR2 YNNKEL (reference sequence). CDR3 nucleotide sequence: TGTGCCAGCTCTAATAGCGGGTTTGGCTACGAGCAGTACTTC. It specifies CASSNSGFGYEQYF.

The J gene is TRBJ1-6, the V gene TRBV18; D remains ambiguous. The germline gives CDR1 KGHSH, CDR2 LQKENI. The CDR3 runs 17 residues. The V and J ends lost 2 bases and 0 bases respectively, with 11 bases between them. The CDR3 is CASSPELQSSYNSPLHF. The CDR3 DNA reads TGTGCCAGCTCACCAGAGTTACAGAGCTCCTATAATTCACCCCTCCACTTT. Complete variable domain (other parts from reference TRBV18 and TRBJ1-6): NAGVMQNPRHLVRRRGQEARLRCSPMKGHSHVYWYRQLPEEGLKFMVYLQKENIIDESGMPKERFSAEFPKEGPSILRIQQVVRGDSAAYFCASSPELQSSYNSPLHFGNGTRLTVT.

The J gene is TRBJ2-1, the V gene TRBV11-3, with unresolved D. Per the germline V gene, CDR1 is SGHNT and CDR2 is YENEEA. The CDR3 has 12 amino acids. V was trimmed by 0 bases and J by 9 bases, leaving 6 bases between them. The CDR3: CASSLDRREQFF. The CDR3 DNA reads TGTGCCAGCAGCTTAGATCGTCGTGAGCAGTTCTTC.

This chain joins TRBV5-1 and TRBJ1-2; D is uncertain. Deletions cut 3 bases from V and 5 bases from J, with 11 bases between. There are 13 residues in the CDR3. CDR1 is SGHRS, CDR2 YFSETQ, per germline. CDR3 in amino acids: CASSSYNRYGYTF. The CDR3 coding sequence is TGCGCCAGCAGCTCCTATAATAGATATGGCTACACCTTC. Based on the CDR3 plus reference TRBV5-1 and TRBJ1-2, the full variable domain is KAGVTQTPRYLIKTRGQQVTLSCSPISGHRSVSWYQQTPGQGLQFLFEYFSETQRNKGNFPGRFSGRQFSNSRSEMNVSTLELGDSALYLCASSSYNRYGYTFGSGTRLTVV.

This sequence joins TRBV9 and TRBJ1-2; a possible D gene is TRBD1 (5 bases). Per germline, CDR1 SGDLS and CDR2 YYNGEE. V dropped 6 bases and J dropped 2 bases, with 11 bases sitting between them. CDR3 length equals 13 residues. The CDR3: CASTPDINYGYTF. The DNA of the CDR3 is TGTGCCAGCACCCCGGACATAAACTATGGCTACACCTTC. Together with reference TRBV9 and TRBJ1-2, the CDR3 gives the full variable domain: DSGVTQTPKHLITATGQRVTLRCSPRSGDLSVYWYQQSLDQGLQFLIQYYNGEERAKGNILERFSAQQFPDLHSELNLSSLELGDSALYFCASTPDINYGYTFGSGTRLTVV.

This clone was counted once. The chain uses TRBV4-3 and TRBJ2-5; possible D gene TRBD2, 6 bases. V lost 3 bases to trimming and J lost 4 bases, with 9 bases between them. CDR1 LGHNA and CDR2 YSLEER come from the germline V gene. The CDR3 is 13 amino acids. CDR3 nucleotides: TGCGCCAGCAGCCAGGGGAGGCGAGAGACCCAGTACTTC. Protein product: CASSQGRRETQYF.

The chain couples TRBV5-1 to TRBJ2-2; the D is unclear. The length of the CDR3 is 12 residues. V was shortened by 6 bases and J by 2 bases, with 5 bases between the two germline ends. Germline V CDR1 and CDR2: SGHRS, YFSETQ. CDR3 coding DNA: TGCGCCAGCACTGGCAACACCGGGGAGCTGTTTTTT. This translates into CASTGNTGELFF.

The chain recombines TRBV6-2 or TRBV6-3 with TRBJ2-5, with 7 positions matching TRBD2. The CDR3 extends over 16 amino acids. V gave up 5 bases and J gave up 0 bases; unmatched junction bases: 9. Germline CDR1 MNHEY, CDR2 SVGEGT. The CDR3 is CASSREGHSHQETQYF. The CDR3 coding sequence is TGTGCCAGCAGTAGGGAGGGGCATTCTCACCAAGAGACCCAGTACTTC.

The CDR3 reads CASSRGGPGVGEKLFF. The CDR3 DNA is TGTGCCAGCAGCCGAGGAGGCCCAGGGGTTGGGGAAAAACTGTTTTTT. The J gene is TRBJ1-4, the V gene TRBV7-8; D may be TRBD1 (6 bases). Germline loops: CDR1 SGHVS, CDR2 FQNEAQ. Trimming took off 5 bases at V and 8 bases at J, with 21 bases between the two ends. This CDR3 spans 16 amino acids. The full variable domain, completed using reference TRBV7-8 and TRBJ1-4, is GAGVSQSPRYKVAKRGQDVALRCDPISGHVSLFWYQQALGQGPEFLTYFQNEAQLDKSGLPSDRFFAERPEGSVSTLKIQRTQQEDSAVYLCASSRGGPGVGEKLFFGSGTQLSVL.

The V call is TRBV27, the J call TRBJ2-2, with 9 positions matching TRBD1. V lost 3 bases and J lost 5; bases outside the gene matches: 4. The CDR3 consists of 15 residues. The germline CDR1 and CDR2 sequences are MNHEY and SMNVEV (reference sequence). Written as DNA, the CDR3 is TGTGCCAGCAGTTTCTACGGGACAGGGACCGGGGAGCTGTTTTTT. As protein: CASSFYGTGTGELFF.

This chain uses TRBV3-1 (or the pseudogene TRBV3-2) with TRBJ2-3, with 7 nucleotides matching TRBD1. The V gene end was trimmed by 5 bases and the J gene end by 3 bases; junction bases not matched to a gene: 8. The germline V gene encodes CDR1 LGHDT and CDR2 YNNKEL (reference sequence). The CDR3 loop spans 15 amino acids. CDR3: CASSSPGQITDTQYF. The CDR3 DNA sequence: TGTGCCAGCAGCTCGCCGGGACAGATAACAGATACGCAGTATTTT.

The gene calls are TRBV19 and TRBJ1-1, with 8 nucleotides matching TRBD1. J gave up 5 bases and V 6 bases, and 5 bases lay outside the gene matches. CDR1 is LNHDA, CDR2 SQIVND, per germline (reference sequence). The CDR3 totals 13 residues. The CDR3 loop reads CASSGQGFTEAFF. The DNA for the CDR3 is TGTGCCAGTAGCGGACAGGGTTTTACTGAAGCTTTCTTT.

This clone came up once. This chain links TRBV7-9 with TRBJ1-1; maybe TRBD1 (5 bases). V lost 4 bases, J lost 3 bases, and 15 bases lay in between. Germline CDR1 and CDR2: SEHNR and FQNEAQ (reference sequence). The CDR3 loop spans 15 amino acids. The CDR3 reads CASSYSGGGYTEAFF. CDR3 sequence (DNA): TGTGCCAGCAGCTACTCCGGGGGTGGGTACACTGAAGCTTTCTTT.

This chain joins TRBV5-1 and TRBJ1-2; D is uncertain. The germline V gene encodes CDR1 SGHRS and CDR2 YFSETQ. V lost 3 bases to trimming and J lost 8 bases, with 17 bases between them. The CDR3 is 14 residues long. Written as DNA, the CDR3 is TGCGCCAGCAGCTCACAGCCAGAGCCGGAAGGCTACACCTTC. Its translation: CASSSQPEPEGYTF.

The V call is TRBV5-1, the J call TRBJ2-5; D gene uncertain. CDR1 is SGHRS, CDR2 YFSETQ, per germline. This CDR3 is built from 14 residues. Trimming took off 0 bases at V and 5 bases at J, with 11 bases between the two ends. The CDR3 region is CASSLEKSTETQYF. The CDR3 DNA reads as TGCGCCAGCAGCTTGGAAAAGAGTACGGAGACCCAGTACTTC.

The chain is built from TRBV30 and TRBJ1-5; a possible D gene is TRBD1 (6 bases). V was shortened by 2 bases and J by 1 base, with 6 bases between the two germline ends. The CDR3 has 13 residues. From germline, CDR1 is GTSNPN and CDR2 SVGIG (reference sequence). The CDR3 region is CAWSQGSNQPQHF. The CDR3 DNA reads as TGTGCCTGGAGTCAGGGGAGCAATCAGCCCCAGCATTTT.

CDR3 coding DNA: TGTGCCAGCAGCCAAGATAGGACTATTGGTACTGAGCAGTTCTTC. As protein: CASSQDRTIGTEQFF. The chain is built from TRBV4-2 and TRBJ2-1; possibly TRBD2 for D (6 bases). The CDR3 extends over 15 amino acids. V was clipped by 0 bases and J by 9 bases, with 15 bases between them. CDR1 and CDR2 from the germline V gene are LGHNA and YNFKEQ.

This chain links TRBV4-1 with TRBJ1-6, with 7 positions matching TRBD1. The length of the CDR3 is 16 residues. V trimming: 4 bases; J trimming: 6 bases; junction bases outside the gene matches: 9. From germline, CDR1 is MGHRA and CDR2 YSYEKL. CDR3 protein: CASSLTYGTVNSPLHF. The CDR3 nucleotides are TGCGCCAGCAGCCTGACCTATGGGACAGTTAATTCACCCCTCCACTTT.

The chain links TRBV18 to TRBJ1-2; no definite D call. Germline values: CDR1 KGHSH, CDR2 LQKENI. Trimming cost V 4 bases and J 6 bases, with 12 bases left between them. The length of the CDR3 is 13 residues. The CDR3 DNA is TGTGCCAGCTCACTGGACGGGATAAATGGCTACACCTTC. Protein: CASSLDGINGYTF.

This chain connects TRBV9 to TRBJ2-5, with 13 bases fitting TRBD2. Germline lookup yields CDR1 SGDLS and CDR2 YYNGEE. Unmatched junction bases numbered 6, after V lost 4 bases and J lost 3 bases. The CDR3 runs 16 residues. CDR3 nucleotide sequence: TGTGCCAGCAGCCTAGGACTAGCGGGAGTTGAAGAGACCCAGTACTTC. Its protein is CASSLGLAGVEETQYF.

The genes are TRBV4-1 and TRBJ1-1; weak D call: TRBD1 (5 bases). V was cut by 4 bases and J by 4 bases, with 13 bases left in between. The CDR3 spans 14 residues. Germline V gives CDR1 MGHRA, CDR2 YSYEKL. CDR3 sequence: CASSLQGRGTEAFF. The CDR3 region has the DNA TGCGCCAGCAGCCTGCAGGGTAGGGGCACTGAAGCTTTCTTT.

The V gene is TRBV11-2, the J gene TRBJ2-7; 7 positions agree with TRBD1. The trim removed 0 bases at V and 9 bases at J, leaving 11 bases unmatched. CDR1 and CDR2 (germline): SGHAT, FQNNGV. The CDR3 is 15 residues long. The CDR3 coding sequence is TGTGCCAGCAGCTTAGATCTCCTTAGGACAGGTTCGCAGTACTTC. Protein product: CASSLDLLRTGSQYF.

V is TRBV3-1 (or the pseudogene TRBV3-2) and J is TRBJ1-2, with 9 positions matching TRBD1. The germline gives CDR1 LGHDT, CDR2 YNNKEL (reference sequence). V was pared by 2 bases and J by 8 bases, with 9 bases of the junction left unmatched. This CDR3 has 15 residues. CDR3 in amino acids: CASSQITGTGPGYTF. The CDR3 nucleotides read TGTGCCAGCAGCCAAATAACCGGGACAGGGCCCGGCTACACCTTC.

This clone was counted only a few times. This sequence joins TRBV4-1 and TRBJ2-1; D unresolved. The CDR3 runs 13 residues. The germline V gene encodes CDR1 MGHRA and CDR2 YSYEKL. The V end was cut by 3 bases, the J end by 8 bases, with 11 bases between. CDR3 bases: TGCGCCAGCAGCCATCCCGATACATATGAGCAGTTCTTC. Protein: CASSHPDTYEQFF.

This clone was seen once. The chain recombines TRBV4-1 with TRBJ2-2; TRBD1 aligns across 7 bases. The V segment lost 4 bases and the J segment 5 bases; nucleotides outside the gene matches: 13. The CDR3 runs 17 residues. CDR1 MGHRA and CDR2 YSYEKL come from the germline V gene. The CDR3 is CASSRSTGETLTGELFF. CDR3 sequence (DNA): TGCGCCAGCAGCCGTTCAACAGGGGAAACATTAACCGGGGAGCTGTTTTTT.

The chain links TRBV20-1 to TRBJ2-7, with a weak D call TRBD2 (6 bases). V lost 6 bases and J lost 3, with 15 bases in between. The CDR3 is 13 amino acids. Germline values: CDR1 DFQATT, CDR2 SNEGSKA (reference sequence). CDR3 sequence: CSASTGLNYEQYF. The CDR3 nucleotides are TGCAGTGCAAGTACGGGACTCAACTACGAGCAGTACTTC.